Described below is a single T cell receptor (beta chain) sequence and its context. Its antigen remains unidentified. The data are from a study of T cells after yellow fever vaccination. Study-wide results and limits: Peaking on day 5 versus 15, the secondary response was faster but weaker. Clones that expanded after primary vaccination mostly reappeared after the booster (approximately 96% CD4, 88% CD8).

TCRdb re-called the 5' RACE reads through MiXCR, storing one row per CDR3 protein. The table shows hundreds of thousands of distinct CDR3 sequences, with approximately 15% occurring only once. The sample was PBMCs, taken on the day of the yellow fever booster vaccination. This sequence originates from a man younger than 40 who received the YFV17D yellow fever vaccine.

The CDR3 sequence: CASSLGHYVDTIYF. CDR3 DNA: TGTGCCAGCAGTCTCGGACACTACGTGGACACCATATATTTT. The chain is built from TRBV12-3 or TRBV12-4 and TRBJ1-3, with a tentative D call TRBD1 (5 bases). The CDR3 consists of 14 residues. V dropped 5 bases and J dropped 8 bases, with 16 bases sitting between them.